This T cell receptor beta chain is from a study of T cell responses to AZD1222 COVID-19 vaccine. A note on this clone: Its antigen is undetermined.

Researchers grouped second doses given at about 4 or about 12 weeks into one pool. Clones were read by immunoSEQ multiplex PCR, and TCRdb kept only the in-frame ones, dropping some. The sample yields 95,000 to 150,000 clones, around 83% seen once. Findings and caveats of the study: Spike-specific TCRs gained breadth and depth after people received two AZD1222 doses. Most donors were white British, females outnumbered males, and clonal diversity was possibly underestimated.

Germline CDR1 is ENHRY and CDR2 is SYGVKD. The CDR3 covers 18 residues. The V gene end was trimmed by 4 bases and the J gene end by 5 bases; junction bases not matched to a gene: 14. This sequence joins TRBV10-3 and TRBJ2-5; 12 nucleotides align to TRBD2. This TCR was recovered from an adult who received the AZD1222 COVID-19 vaccine. The sample in question was peripheral blood, obtained 28 days after the second AZD1222 dose. The CDR3 is CAISARLAGEQREETQYF. The CDR3 nucleotides are TGTGCCATCAGTGCCCGACTAGCGGGAGAACAGAGGGAGGAGACCCAGTACTTC.